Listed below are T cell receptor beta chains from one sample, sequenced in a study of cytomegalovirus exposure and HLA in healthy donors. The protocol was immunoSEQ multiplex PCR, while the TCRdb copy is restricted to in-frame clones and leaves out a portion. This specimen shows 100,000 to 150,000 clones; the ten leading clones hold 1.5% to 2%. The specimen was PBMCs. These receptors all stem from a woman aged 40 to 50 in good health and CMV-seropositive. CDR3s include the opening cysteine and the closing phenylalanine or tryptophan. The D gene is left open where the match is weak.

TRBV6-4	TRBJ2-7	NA	TGTGCCAGCAGGGCCACTCGTGAGAGGGCCGTGTGCGAGCAGTACTTC	CASRATRERAVCEQYF
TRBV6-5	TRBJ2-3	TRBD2	TGTGCCAGCAAGTCTAGCGGCGGCACAGATACGCAGTATTTT	CASKSSGGTDTQYF
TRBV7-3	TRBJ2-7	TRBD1	TGTGCCAGCAGCTTAAACGGACAGGGCTACGAGCAGTACTTC	CASSLNGQGYEQYF
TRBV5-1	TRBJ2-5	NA	TGCGCCAGCAGCTTGGCCAAGGGGGAGACCCAGTACTTC	CASSLAKGETQYF
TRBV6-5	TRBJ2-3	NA	TGTGCCAGCAGCAGCGAATACAAAACGCAGTATTTT	CASSSEYKTQYF
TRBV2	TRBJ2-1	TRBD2	TGTGCCAGCAGGGTAGCGGGGGGGAATGAGCAGTTCTTC	CASRVAGGNEQFF
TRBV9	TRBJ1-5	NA	TGTGCCAGCAGCGCCACAGGGTTCAGCAATCAGCCCCAGCATTTT	CASSATGFSNQPQHF
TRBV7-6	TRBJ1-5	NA	TGTGCCAGCAGCTTCCCAGATAATCAGCCCCAGCATTTT	CASSFPDNQPQHF
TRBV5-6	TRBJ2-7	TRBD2	TGTGCCAGCAGCTTGTGGGGGGGGTTCTCCTACGAGCAGTACTTC	CASSLWGGFSYEQYF
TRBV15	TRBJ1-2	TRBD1	TGTGCCACCAGCTGGACAGGTTCTAACTATGGCTACACCTTC	CATSWTGSNYGYTF
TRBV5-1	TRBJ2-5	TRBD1	TGCGCCAGCAGCTTGGCCGCAGGGGGCTCTCTAGAGACCCAGTACTTC	CASSLAAGGSLETQYF
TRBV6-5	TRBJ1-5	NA	TGTGCCAGCAGCCCGGACAGAAATCAGCCCCAGCATTTT	CASSPDRNQPQHF
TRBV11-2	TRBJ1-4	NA	TGTGCCAGCAGCTTAGATCAAGGGCGAGGGGAAAAACTGTTTTTT	CASSLDQGRGEKLFF
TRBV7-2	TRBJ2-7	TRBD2	TGTGCCAGCAGCTTCCTGGGACTACTCTACGAGCAGTACTTC	CASSFLGLLYEQYF
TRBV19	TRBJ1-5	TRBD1	TGTGCCAGTAGTACGGGACAGTACAATCAGCCCCAGCATTTT	CASSTGQYNQPQHF
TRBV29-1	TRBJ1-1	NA	TGCACGGCGGGTTTGGACACTGAAGCTTTCTTT	CTAGLDTEAFF
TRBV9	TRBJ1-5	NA	TGTGCCAGCAGCGTGGGCCCTCGGGCAGTTTGGCCCCCAGAGGGTCAGCCCCAGCATTTT	CASSVGPRAVWPPEGQPQHF
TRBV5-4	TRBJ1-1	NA	TGTGCCAGCAGCCCCAGGGGTAGGACTGAAGCTTTCTTT	CASSPRGRTEAFF
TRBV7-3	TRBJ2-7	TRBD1	TGTGCCAGCAGCCAATCCGGTAGGACAGGGGACGAGCAGTACTTC	CASSQSGRTGDEQYF
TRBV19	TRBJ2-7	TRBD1	TGTGCCACCGCGAGGGGACAGGGATACTACGAGCAGTACTTC	CATARGQGYYEQYF
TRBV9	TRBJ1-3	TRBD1	TGTGCCAGCAGCGTAGTGGCGCAGGGGGCGGACACCATATATTTT	CASSVVAQGADTIYF
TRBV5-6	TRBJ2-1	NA	TGTGCCAGCAGCTTGTCGGCCTACAATGAGCAGTTCTTC	CASSLSAYNEQFF
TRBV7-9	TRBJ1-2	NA	TGTGCCAGCAGCACAAACCAGGTGAAGGATGGCTACACCTTC	CASSTNQVKDGYTF
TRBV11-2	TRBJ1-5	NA	TGTGCCAGCAGCTTAGATCAGCAGGGTTTTAACCAGCCCCAGCATTTT	CASSLDQQGFNQPQHF
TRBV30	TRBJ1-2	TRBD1	TGTGCCTGGAGTGCCCGGACAGGGCTTCTCTATGGCTACACCTTC	CAWSARTGLLYGYTF
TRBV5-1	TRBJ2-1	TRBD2	TGCGCCAGCAGCTTTACTAGCGGGACCTTAGGTGAGCAGTTCTTC	CASSFTSGTLGEQFF
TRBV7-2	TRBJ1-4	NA	TGTGCCAGCAGCTTAGAGGAGGAAAAACTGTTTTTT	CASSLEEEKLFF
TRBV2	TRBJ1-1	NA	TGTGCCAGCAGTGCAGGGCCTAACACTGAAGCTTTCTTT	CASSAGPNTEAFF
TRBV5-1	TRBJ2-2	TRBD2	TGCGCCAGCAGCTTCGGGCTAGCGGGAGAAGGCGGGGAGCTGTTTTTT	CASSFGLAGEGGELFF
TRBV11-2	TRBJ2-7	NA	TGTGCCAGCAGCTGGGGGCCCGAGCAGTACTTC	CASSWGPEQYF
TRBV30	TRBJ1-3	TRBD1	TGTGCCTGGGGACAGGGGGCTTCTGGAAACACCATATATTTT	CAWGQGASGNTIYF
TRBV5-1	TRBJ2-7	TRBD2	TGCGCCAGCAGCCTAGGACTAGCGGGAGACGAGCAGTACTTC	CASSLGLAGDEQYF
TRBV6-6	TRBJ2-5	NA	TGTGCCAGCAGTTGGGGCGGGGCGGGTCAAGAGACCCAGTACTTC	CASSWGGAGQETQYF
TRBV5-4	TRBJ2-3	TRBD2	TGTGCCAGCAGCTCGGGACTAGCGGGCCCTAGCACAGATACGCAGTATTTT	CASSSGLAGPSTDTQYF
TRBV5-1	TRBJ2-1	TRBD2	TGCGCCAGCAGCAGAACTAGCGGGAGTGGAAGCAATGAGCAGTTCTTC	CASSRTSGSGSNEQFF
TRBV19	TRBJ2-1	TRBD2	TGTGCCAGTAGACCTCGGACTAGCACCGACAATGAGCAGTTCTTC	CASRPRTSTDNEQFF
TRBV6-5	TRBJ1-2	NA	TGTGCCAGCAAGCGGGGAGGGGCAGGTGGCTACACCTTC	CASKRGGAGGYTF
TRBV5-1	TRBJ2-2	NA	TGCGCCAGCAGCTCCTTAGGACTTTTCCGGAACACCGGGGAGCTGTTTTTT	CASSSLGLFRNTGELFF
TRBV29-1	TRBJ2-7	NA	TGCAGCGTTGGCACAGGTACCTACGAGCAGTACTTC	CSVGTGTYEQYF
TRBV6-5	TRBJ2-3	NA	TGTGCCAGCAGTTACTCCTCTGGCGGAGGCACAGATACGCAGTATTTT	CASSYSSGGGTDTQYF
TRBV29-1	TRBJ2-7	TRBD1	TGCAGCGTTGAGACAGGGTACGAGCAGTACTTC	CSVETGYEQYF
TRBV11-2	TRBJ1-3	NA	TGTGCCAGCAGCCTCGGGGGGGCCTCTGGAAACACCATATATTTT	CASSLGGASGNTIYF
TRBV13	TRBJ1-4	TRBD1	TGTGCCAGCAGCTTATCAGGGACAGGACAAACAAAACTGTTTTTT	CASSLSGTGQTKLFF
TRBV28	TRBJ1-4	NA	TGTGCCAGCGGGGGCGGAGTGGGTGAAAAACTGTTTTTT	CASGGGVGEKLFF
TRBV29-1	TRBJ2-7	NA	TGCAGCGTTGAAGTGGCTGTTGCGGGCGAGCAGTACTTC	CSVEVAVAGEQYF
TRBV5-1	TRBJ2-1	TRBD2	TGCGCCAGCAGCCCGGGTAGCGGGAGATACAATGAGCAGTTCTTC	CASSPGSGRYNEQFF